This T cell receptor beta chain was documented in a study of blood T cells in healthy people across ages. Study observations and caveats: Older individuals had lower TCR beta diversity per million T cells (the decline was roughly linear).

This clonotype was observed a few times. Its matching antigen is unknown. Combining a sample-barcoded 5' primer with a J-beta primer mix, a second PCR ran for roughly 7 to 12 cycles. A template-switch adaptor with 12 random nucleotides tagged each cDNA molecule. TCRdb re-called the 5' RACE reads through MiXCR, storing one row per CDR3 protein. The table has fewer than 2,000,000 distinct CDR3 sequences, about 31% seen once. J lost 7 bases, V lost 5 bases, and 3 bases had no gene match. The CDR3 spans 12 residues. The germline CDR1 and CDR2 sequences are MDHEN and SYDVKM. Isolated per sample were at least 7 million PBMCs.

The sequence derives from a woman between 25 and 40 years old in good health. J is TRBJ2-7 and V is TRBV28; 9 bases line up with TRBD2. The material sequenced was blood. The CDR3 DNA follows: TGTGCCAGCAGTGTACTAGCGGGTGAGCAGTACTTC. Residues: CASSVLAGEQYF.